This T cell receptor beta chain was sequenced during a study of blood T cells in healthy people across ages. The authors ran a second PCR of roughly 6 to 11 cycles using a sample-barcoded 5' primer and a J-beta primer mix. TCRdb analysed the 5' RACE reads with MiXCR anew, one entry per CDR3 protein. This repertoire shows about 1.8 million distinct CDR3 sequences, 49% found once; its top ten account for approximately 2%. V was pared by 1 base and J by 6 bases, with 7 bases between. The CDR3 sequence is 12 residues long. CDR1 and CDR2 from the germline V gene are SGHRS and YFSETQ. General observations from the study: In the absence of known donor CMV status, changes in expanded clonotypes were possibly confounded.

This clonotype was recorded at least ten times. The antigen is not known. This TCR came from a woman in her thirties or forties in good health. V usage is TRBV5-1 and J usage is TRBJ1-2; D unresolved. The sequencing sample was made of blood. The CDR3 protein is CASSLTRNGYTF. The CDR3 DNA reads as TGCGCCAGCAGCTTGACTCGCAATGGCTACACCTTC.